The rows below give T cell receptor beta chains drawn from one sample of a study of vaccination effects on CD4 cells after COVID-19. The protocol was immunoSEQ multiplex PCR, while the TCRdb copy is restricted to in-frame clones and leaves out a portion. This sample yields approximately 46,000 clones, of which about 74% are seen a single time; around 7.9% belongs to the top ten. Their target antigens are unknown. The sequenced sample was CD4+ T cells from PBMCs cultured without peptide, obtained before COVID-19 vaccination. Every receptor here comes from a human donor who had a prior SARS-CoV-2 infection. CDR3s leave out the opening cysteine and the closing phenylalanine or tryptophan.

length | V | CDR3
13 | TRBV15 | ATSRDQMSGNTIY
11 | TRBV10-3 | AISPPRTGEQY
12 | TRBV6-2/TRBV6-3 | ASSSGQFTGELF
14 | TRBV6-6 | ASSYVGQGAHNEQF
12 | TRBV7-8 | ASSPWSANYGYT
14 | TRBV9 | ASSAARAGVSHEQF
9 | TRBV12-3/TRBV12-4 | ASGLNTEAF
13 | TRBV18 | ASSPPGGGSYGYT
13 | TRBV11-2 | ASSFLGSGANVLT
12 | TRBV30 | AWKWGRGKDTQY